The 13 T cell receptor beta chains below all came from one sample that was sequenced in a study of tumor and adjacent non-tumor tissue in lung cancer. RNA was extracted from bulk tissue without any cell sorting. More than 3 cm separated this lung sample from the edge of the tumor. The library came from three nested PCR rounds adapted from ARM-PCR protocols. TCRdb re-called the multiplex PCR reads with MiXCR, one entry per CDR3 protein. The table records tens of thousands of distinct CDR3 sequences, approximately 82% of them present only once. Sequencing was carried out using distant non-tumor lung tissue. The receptors were sampled from a man between 65 and 85 years old with non-small cell lung cancer.

A remark on this clonotype: The conserved phenylalanine or tryptophan is not found at the CDR3 terminus, so this likely reflects a read error. The rearrangement joins TRBV5-4 to TRBJ2-5; 7 nucleotides align to TRBD2. CDR3 size: 15 residues. The germline CDR1 and CDR2 sequences are SGHNT and YYREEE (reference sequence). The CDR3 here is CARSWWGGNQETQYL. The DNA of the CDR3 is TGTGCCAGGAGCTGGTGGGGGGGTAACCAAGAGACCCAGTACTTA.

In the case of this clonotype: The junction departs from the called germline gene at one end, perhaps through a read error. This sequence joins TRBV6-5 and TRBJ1-6; D remains ambiguous. Germline CDR1 is MNHEY and CDR2 is SVGAGI. This CDR3 has 15 amino acids. The CDR3: CASSYSNCKNSPLHF. For the CDR3, the DNA is TGTGCCAGCAGTTATTCCAACTGTAAAAATTCGCCCCTCCACTTT.

Note on this clonotype: Since a much larger clone is just one base distant, this may be a read error. The chain is built from TRBV4-1 and TRBJ2-1, with 13 bases aligning to TRBD2. This CDR3 contains 19 residues. Per germline, CDR1 MGHRA and CDR2 YSYEKL. V shed 3 bases, J shed 7 bases, and the junction held 15 bases outside the gene matches. The CDR3 region is CASSHPGLAGRPGKNEQFF. The DNA for the CDR3 is TGCGCCAGCAGCCATCCGGGACTAGCGGGGAGGCCAGGTAAAAATGAGCAGTTCTTC.

This clonotype was detected only a few times. This rearrangement joins TRBV11-3 to TRBJ1-1; D unclear. CDR3 length equals 16 residues. Between the trimmed V and J ends, which lost 5 bases and 0 bases, there was a span of 16 bases. Germline V gene data show CDR1 as SGHNT and CDR2 as YENEEA. The CDR3 reads CASSIRYRTLNTEAFF. The CDR3, as DNA: TGTGCCAGCAGCATCCGGTACAGAACCTTGAACACTGAAGCTTTCTTT. The variable domain in full, completed from reference TRBV11-3 and TRBJ1-1, reads EAGVVQSPRYKIIEKKQPVAFWCNPISGHNTLYWYLQNLGQGPELLIRYENEEAVDDSQLPKDRFSAERLKGVDSTLKIQPAELGDSAVYLCASSIRYRTLNTEAFFGQGTRLTVV.

To note about this clonotype: One end of the junction varies from germline; a read error may be responsible. The chain has TRBV11-2 and TRBJ2-1; D gene uncertain. CDR1 is SGHAT, CDR2 FQNNGV, per germline. This CDR3 contains 14 residues. The CDR3 sequence: CGSSPQGQHNEQLF. CDR3 bases: TGTGGCAGCAGCCCCCAAGGGCAGCACAATGAGCAGTTGTTC.

This clonotype was seen a few times. The chain carries TRBV10-1 and TRBJ2-1, with unresolved D. Trimming took off 3 bases at V and 11 bases at J, with 17 bases between the two ends. This CDR3 contains 14 residues. Germline CDR1 reads WNHNN; CDR2 reads SYGVQD (reference sequence). The CDR3 is CASSDVQTANKQFF. Written as DNA, the CDR3 is TGCGCCAGCAGTGACGTTCAAACCGCTAATAAGCAGTTCTTC.

For this clonotype: This CDR3 fails to terminate in the conserved phenylalanine or tryptophan, so it likely reflects a read error. The rearrangement links TRBV5-6 to TRBJ1-1; 9 bases agree with TRBD1. This CDR3 comprises 16 residues. V was clipped by 7 bases and J by 0 bases; unmatched bases: 10. CDR1 SGHDT and CDR2 YYEEEE come from the germline V gene. CDR3 amino acids: CASYRSGTGMNTEAFL. DNA for the CDR3: TGTGCCAGCTACCGGTCCGGGACAGGGATGAACACTGAAGCTTTCTTG.

Regarding this clonotype: It is likely a read error, because the conserved phenylalanine at the end of the CDR3 is missing. The chain is built from TRBV29-1 and TRBJ1-2; perhaps TRBD1 as D (5 bases). This CDR3 comprises 13 residues. V was pared by 5 bases and J by 4 bases, with 14 bases between. The V gene's germline CDR1 is SQVTM and CDR2 ANQGSEA. CDR3 coding DNA: TGCAGCGTTCTCCAGAGGGGAGTCTATGGCTACACCATC. This codes for CSVLQRGVYGYTI.

Turning to this clonotype: The missing conserved phenylalanine or tryptophan at the end of this CDR3 makes a read error likely. It is unclear where the CDR3 begins or ends on the DNA, so no DNA is shown, and the CDR3 is as TCRdb lists it. The rearrangement joins TRBV28 to TRBJ2-5; the tabulated D call, TRBD2, remains unverified against the DNA. The germline V gene has CDR1 MDHEN and CDR2 SYDVKM. The CDR3 numbers 14 amino acids, ends counted. CDR3 sequence: CASSLCPGRETQYL.

Points on this clonotype: The junction departs from germline at one end; a sequencing error may be responsible. The chain links TRBV4-3 to TRBJ2-4; TRBD1 is a possible D gene (6 bases). This CDR3 comprises 14 residues. Germline V gene data show CDR1 as LGHNA and CDR2 as YSLEER. The CDR3: CASIQTGAKNIHYF. DNA of the CDR3: TGCGCCAGCATCCAGACAGGAGCCAAAAACATTCATTACTTC.

The chain recombines TRBV11-2 with TRBJ2-7; weak D call: TRBD2 (5 bases). V was clipped by 7 bases and J by 4 bases, with 20 bases between them. From germline, CDR1 is SGHAT and CDR2 FQNNGV. The CDR3 contains 15 residues. CDR3 bases: TGTGCCAGCAATTTAGATCGAGAGGGCCGGTACGAGCAGTACTTC. Its translation: CASNLDREGRYEQYF.

The table lists this clonotype with a few counts. This chain connects TRBV5-1 to TRBJ2-1; D is perhaps TRBD2 (6 bases). In germline, CDR1 is SGHRS, CDR2 YFSETQ. The CDR3 runs 13 residues. Trimming removed 4 bases from V and 3 bases from J, with 8 bases in between. CDR3 sequence: CASSAGLYNEQFF. The CDR3 coding sequence is TGCGCCAGCAGCGCGGGACTCTACAATGAGCAGTTCTTC.

On this clonotype: A much larger clone lies a single base off, so this may be a read error. V is TRBV4-1 and J is TRBJ2-7, with D perhaps TRBD1 (5 bases). Germline loops: CDR1 MGHRA, CDR2 YSYEKL. This CDR3 is 15 amino acids long. The V end was cut by 3 bases, the J end by 2 bases, with 14 bases between. CDR3 nucleotide sequence: TGCGCCAGCAGCCACCTGCGAGACAGAACCTACGAGCAGTACTTC. Translation: CASSHLRDRTYEQYF.